Below, 22 T cell receptor beta chains from the same sample are listed, as sequenced in a study of technical replicates of blood from a handful of donors. Data came from immunoSEQ multiplex PCR; TCRdb stores just in-frame clones and leaves some out. The table includes 75,000 to 95,000 clones, roughly 90% detected once. The specimen was T cells isolated from PBMCs. Source of these receptors: a human donor in good health.

The rearrangement links TRBV7-3 to TRBJ1-1; D may be TRBD1 (5 bases). V dropped 5 bases and J dropped 2 bases, with 9 bases sitting between them. The CDR3 runs to 13 residues. The germline V gene has CDR1 SGHTA and CDR2 FQGTGA. The CDR3 DNA follows: TGTGCCAGCAGCCGAGACAGAAACACTGAAGCTTTCTTT. This encodes CASSRDRNTEAFF. Drawing the rest from reference TRBV7-3 and TRBJ1-1, the complete variable domain is GAGVSQTPSNKVTEKGKYVELRCDPISGHTALYWYRQSLGQGPEFLIYFQGTGAADDSGLPNDRFFAVRPEGSVSTLKIQRTERGDSAVYLCASSRDRNTEAFFGQGTRLTVV.

The genes are TRBV28 and TRBJ1-3; 7 bases match TRBD1. This CDR3 contains 16 residues. CDR1 is MDHEN and CDR2 is SYDVKM in the germline V gene. The V segment lost 4 bases and the J segment 7 bases; nucleotides outside the gene matches: 13. The CDR3 loop reads CASSSLEGAASNTIYF. For the CDR3, the DNA is TGTGCCAGCAGTTCACTTGAGGGGGCGGCTAGTAACACCATATATTTT.

This chain joins TRBV4-1 and TRBJ2-7, with 8 bases fitting TRBD1. The CDR3 totals 15 residues. Germline values: CDR1 MGHRA, CDR2 YSYEKL. J lost 5 bases, V lost 0 bases, and 6 bases had no gene match. The CDR3 DNA reads TGCGCCAGCAGCCAAGATCGACAGGGGCGGAACGAGCAGTACTTC. Its translation: CASSQDRQGRNEQYF.

The gene calls are TRBV19 and TRBJ2-5, with TRBD1 matching over 7 bases. The J segment lost 2 bases and the V segment lost 4 bases, leaving 16 bases of the junction unmatched. The CDR3 is 18 amino acids. Per germline, CDR1 LNHDA and CDR2 SQIVND (reference sequence). CDR3 DNA: TGTGCCAGTAGTACCTCATTCCGCTCCGACAGGGCGCAAGAGACCCAGTACTTC. This sequence encodes CASSTSFRSDRAQETQYF. Supplemented by reference TRBV19 and TRBJ2-5, the full variable domain reads DGGITQSPKYLFRKEGQNVTLSCEQNLNHDAMYWYRQDPGQGLRLIYYSQIVNDFQKGDIAEGYSVSREKKESFPLTVTSAQKNPTAFYLCASSTSFRSDRAQETQYFGPGTRLLVL.

CDR3 residues: CASSVDGSHTEAFF. CDR3 nucleotides: TGTGCCAGCAGCGTAGACGGTTCGCACACTGAAGCTTTCTTT. The chain carries TRBV9 and TRBJ1-1; no clear D. The CDR3 contains 14 residues. From germline, CDR1 is SGDLS and CDR2 YYNGEE. The ends were cut back, 0 bases at V and 3 bases at J, with 9 bases in the middle.

J is TRBJ1-2 and V is TRBV28, with 8 nucleotides matching TRBD1. Germline V lookup: CDR1 MDHEN, CDR2 SYDVKM. The J segment lost 4 bases and the V segment lost 3 bases, leaving 4 bases of the junction unmatched. This CDR3 contains 14 residues. Here the CDR3 DNA reads TGTGCCAGCAGTTTTACAGGGGGAAGCTATGGCTACACCTTC. As protein: CASSFTGGSYGYTF.

This clone was observed a single time. The chain employs TRBV4-1 and TRBJ2-1, with 7 bases lining up with TRBD2. J was trimmed by 6 bases and V by 0 bases; bases with no gene match: 11. This CDR3 has 17 amino acids. Germline CDR1 reads MGHRA; CDR2 reads YSYEKL. The CDR3 protein is CASSQDRTRMGINEQFF. The CDR3 bases are TGCGCCAGCAGCCAAGACAGGACTAGGATGGGGATCAATGAGCAGTTCTTC.

The gene calls are TRBV7-3 and TRBJ2-3; 8 positions match TRBD1. V dropped 5 bases and J dropped 5; count of bases not matched to a gene: 12. The CDR3 has 16 amino acids. The germline V gene has CDR1 SGHTA and CDR2 FQGTGA. DNA for the CDR3: TGTGCCAGCAGCCCCCCGGACAGGGCCCAGGTAGATACGCAGTATTTT. As protein: CASSPPDRAQVDTQYF.

The chain joins TRBV14 to TRBJ1-4, with a weak D call TRBD1 (6 bases). This CDR3 comprises 14 residues. Germline loops: CDR1 SGHDN, CDR2 FVKESK. V was clipped by 4 bases and J by 8 bases, with 14 bases between them. Written as DNA, the CDR3 is TGTGCCAGCAGCCTCGGGACACTCTCGGAAAAACTGTTTTTT. Encoded protein: CASSLGTLSEKLFF. Supplemented by reference TRBV14 and TRBJ1-4, the full variable domain reads EAGVTQFPSHSVIEKGQTVTLRCDPISGHDNLYWYRRVMGKEIKFLLHFVKESKQDESGMPNNRFLAERTGGTYSTLKVQPAELEDSGVYFCASSLGTLSEKLFFGSGTQLSVL.

The chain links TRBV7-6 to TRBJ2-1; tentative D call: TRBD2 (5 bases). The CDR3 loop spans 16 amino acids. V lost 3 bases, J lost 4 bases, and 16 bases lay in between. Germline assignment: CDR1 SGHVS and CDR2 FNYEAQ. CDR3 DNA: TGTGCCAGCAGCTTCCGACTAACTGGGGTATACAATGAGCAGTTCTTC. It is translated as CASSFRLTGVYNEQFF.

V usage is TRBV5-4 and J usage is TRBJ2-2, with no clear D. The germline V gene encodes CDR1 SGHNT and CDR2 YYREEE (reference sequence). Trimming shortened V by 3 bases and J by 2 bases, and 11 bases separated the two germline ends. The CDR3 length is 15 residues. CDR3 nucleotide sequence: TGTGCCAGCAGCTCAGGATACTCTAACACCGGGGAGCTGTTTTTT. This sequence encodes CASSSGYSNTGELFF.

The chain has TRBV28 and TRBJ2-7; 15 bases line up with TRBD2. The CDR3 consists of 15 residues. The V segment lost 8 bases and the J segment 2 bases; nucleotides outside the gene matches: 4. The germline gives CDR1 MDHEN, CDR2 SYDVKM. In DNA, the CDR3 is TGTGCCAGCGGACTAGCGGGAGGGACTACCTACGAGCAGTACTTC. Protein sequence: CASGLAGGTTYEQYF.

This clone was observed at least ten times. This chain links TRBV28 with TRBJ1-2; 9 bases are a match to TRBD1. Germline V gene sequence: CDR1 MDHEN, CDR2 SYDVKM. The CDR3 consists of 16 residues. V shed 6 bases, J shed 7 bases, and the junction held 15 bases outside the gene matches. CDR3: CASSYPPGQGFGGYTF. The CDR3 DNA reads as TGTGCCAGCAGCTACCCTCCGGGACAGGGATTCGGTGGCTACACCTTC.

V is TRBV2 and J is TRBJ2-2, with D maybe TRBD1 (6 bases). Germline values: CDR1 SNHLY, CDR2 FYNNEI. V dropped 4 bases and J dropped 3 bases, with 9 bases sitting between them. The CDR3 covers 14 residues. CDR3 sequence: CASSGRQDTGELFF. Written as DNA, the CDR3 is TGTGCCAGCAGTGGCAGACAGGACACCGGGGAGCTGTTTTTT.

V usage is TRBV6-5 and J usage is TRBJ1-4, with D possibly being TRBD1 (5 bases). CDR3 size: 15 residues. V lost 5 bases and J lost 0, with 10 bases in between. Germline V gives CDR1 MNHEY, CDR2 SVGAGI. The CDR3 region has the DNA TGTGCCAGCAGTAAATCGGGGGCAACTAATGAAAAACTGTTTTTT. Residues: CASSKSGATNEKLFF.

The rearrangement uses TRBV5-1 and TRBJ1-6; no reliable D call. The germline V and J ends were trimmed by 0 bases and 9 bases, with 10 bases remaining between them. Germline CDR1 SGHRS, CDR2 YFSETQ. The CDR3 is 14 residues long. The DNA of the CDR3 is TGCGCCAGCAGCTTGGAGAAGGGAGCTTCACCCCTCCACTTT. Translation gives CASSLEKGASPLHF.

This chain links TRBV19 with TRBJ1-2, with a possible D match to TRBD1 (5 bases). Germline V lookup: CDR1 LNHDA, CDR2 SQIVND (reference sequence). The V end was cut by 3 bases, the J end by 3 bases, with 20 bases between. CDR3 length: 17 amino acids. The CDR3 here is CASSMFQGARLDYGYTF. CDR3 in DNA: TGTGCCAGTAGTATGTTCCAGGGTGCCCGTTTAGACTATGGCTACACCTTC.

CDR3 in DNA: TGCGCCAGCAGCTTAATAGCGGGAGGGCGAGAAGATACGCAGTATTTT. This sequence encodes CASSLIAGGREDTQYF. V is TRBV5-1 and J is TRBJ2-3, with 11 bases aligning to TRBD2. This CDR3 is built from 16 residues. Germline CDR1 is SGHRS and CDR2 is YFSETQ. J gave up 5 bases and V 2 bases, and 7 bases lay outside the gene matches. Drawing the rest from reference TRBV5-1 and TRBJ2-3, the complete variable domain is KAGVTQTPRYLIKTRGQQVTLSCSPISGHRSVSWYQQTPGQGLQFLFEYFSETQRNKGNFPGRFSGRQFSNSRSEMNVSTLELGDSALYLCASSLIAGGREDTQYFGPGTRLTVL.

The J gene is TRBJ2-1, the V gene TRBV15; 10 nucleotides align to TRBD2. Trimming took 6 bases from V and 5 from J; bases not matched to a gene: 7. Germline CDR1 reads LNHNV; CDR2 reads YYDKDF (reference sequence). The CDR3 has 15 residues. The CDR3 spells CATRQLAGINNEQFF. CDR3 DNA sequence: TGTGCCACCAGACAACTAGCGGGAATCAACAATGAGCAGTTCTTC.

The rearrangement links TRBV5-1 to TRBJ2-1, with TRBD1 matching 7 bases. Germline V CDR1 and CDR2: SGHRS, YFSETQ. The CDR3 consists of 15 residues. With V trimmed by 3 bases and J by 3 bases, 6 bases remained unmatched. The CDR3, as DNA: TGCGCCAGCAGCTCCCTGGGACAGTTCTACAATGAGCAGTTCTTC. Encoded protein: CASSSLGQFYNEQFF.

The J gene is TRBJ2-1, the V gene TRBV7-6; 11 nucleotides agree with TRBD2. Germline V gene lookup returns CDR1 SGHVS and CDR2 FNYEAQ. This CDR3 has 20 residues. J lost 1 base, V lost 2 bases, and 13 bases had no gene match. CDR3 coding DNA: TGTGCCAGCAGCTTACGTAGCGGGGGGGCCCCTAGATATTCCTACAATGAGCAGTTCTTC. Protein: CASSLRSGGAPRYSYNEQFF.

The chain has TRBV4-2 and TRBJ2-3; 10 bases map to TRBD2. V shed 4 bases and J 3 bases; nucleotides not matched to a gene: 7. CDR1 is LGHNA, CDR2 YNFKEQ, per germline. The CDR3 has 16 residues. This CDR3 reads CASSPGLAEITDTQYF. CDR3 nucleotide sequence: TGTGCCAGCAGCCCCGGACTAGCGGAGATAACAGATACGCAGTATTTT.